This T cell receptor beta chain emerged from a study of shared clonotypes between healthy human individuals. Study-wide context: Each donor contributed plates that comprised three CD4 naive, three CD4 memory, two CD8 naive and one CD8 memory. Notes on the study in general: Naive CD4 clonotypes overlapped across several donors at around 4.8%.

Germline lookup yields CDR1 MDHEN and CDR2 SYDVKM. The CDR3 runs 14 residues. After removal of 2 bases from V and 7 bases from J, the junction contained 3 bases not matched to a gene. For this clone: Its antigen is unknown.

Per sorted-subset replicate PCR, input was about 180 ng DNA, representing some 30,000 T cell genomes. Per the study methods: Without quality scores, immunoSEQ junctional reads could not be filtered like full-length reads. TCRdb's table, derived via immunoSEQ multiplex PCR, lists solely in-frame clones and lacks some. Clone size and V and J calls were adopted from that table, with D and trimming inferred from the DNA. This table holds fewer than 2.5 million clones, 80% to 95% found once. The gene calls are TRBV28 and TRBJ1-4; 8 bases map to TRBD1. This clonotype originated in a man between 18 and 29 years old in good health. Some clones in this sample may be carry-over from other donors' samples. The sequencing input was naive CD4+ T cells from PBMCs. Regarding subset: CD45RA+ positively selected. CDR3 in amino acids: CASSLGQGVEKLFF. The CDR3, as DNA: TGTGCCAGCAGTTTAGGACAGGGAGTTGAAAAACTGTTTTTT.